Described below is a single T cell receptor (beta chain) sequence and its context. As for time point: after dendritic cell vaccination, including at tumor progression/relapse. TCRdb's table, derived via immunoSEQ multiplex PCR, lists solely in-frame clones and lacks some. The data contain around 25,000 clones, nearly 90% of them seen just once; the ten biggest clones take up around 3.2%. This entry is derived from a study of glioma-infiltrating T cells after dendritic cell vaccination. V lost 9 bases and J lost 2, with 16 bases in between. The CDR3 runs 14 residues. In germline, CDR1 is LNHDA, CDR2 SQIVND (reference sequence).

The sequenced sample was blood, obtained after dendritic cell vaccination. The origin of this receptor is a human donor with glioblastoma. V usage is TRBV19 and J usage is TRBJ1-2; D unresolved. The CDR3 region is CASTMVTENYGYTF. The CDR3 DNA sequence: TGTGCCAGCACTATGGTAACGGAGAACTATGGCTACACCTTC. The full variable domain, in which reference TRBV19 and TRBJ1-2 provide the parts outside the CDR3, is DGGITQSPKYLFRKEGQNVTLSCEQNLNHDAMYWYRQDPGQGLRLIYYSQIVNDFQKGDIAEGYSVSREKKESFPLTVTSAQKNPTAFYLCASTMVTENYGYTFGSGTRLTVV.